This T cell receptor (beta chain) was found in a study of blood T cells in healthy people across ages. Overall study: Roughly one uniquely barcoded beta molecule per two T cells was captured.

It was with a sample-barcoded 5' primer and a J-beta primer mix that a second PCR of about 6 to 12 cycles was run. With 12 random nucleotides, a template-switch adaptor tagged each individual cDNA molecule. In TCRdb, the 5' RACE reads were re-called with MiXCR into one record per CDR3 protein. The sample lists about 600,000 distinct CDR3 sequences, around 50% occurring once. Trimming took 6 bases from V and 5 from J; bases not matched to a gene: 6. CDR3 length equals 15 residues. Germline V gene sequence: CDR1 SGHAT, CDR2 FQNNGV. Extraction yielded at least 6 micrograms of total RNA per sample. General study points: It was held that diversity estimates obtained from one million T cells represented underestimates.

Notes on this clonotype: Its matching antigen is unknown.

J is TRBJ2-1 and V is TRBV11-2; 11 positions match TRBD2. The material sequenced was blood. This receptor was identified in an elderly man in good health. The chain's CDR3 is CASRKGLAEDNEQFF. The CDR3 bases are TGTGCCAGCAGAAAGGGACTAGCGGAAGACAATGAGCAGTTCTTC. The variable domain in full, with the rest retrieved from reference TRBV11-2 and TRBJ2-1, is EAGVAQSPRYKIIEKRQSVAFWCNPISGHATLYWYQQILGQGPKLLIQFQNNGVVDDSQLPKDRFSAERLKGVDSTLKIQPAKLEDSAVYLCASRKGLAEDNEQFFGPGTRLTVL.